This T cell receptor beta chain was sequenced for a study of cytotoxic CD8 clonotypes in ibrutinib-treated CLL. Turning to the study itself: Recorded responses included about 25 partial and 2 complete; following median about 70 months, approximately 15 stayed remitted and some 12 progressed. Treatment had run for a median 12 months, range 6 to 36, when response samples were taken. Notes on the study in general: Public clonotypes were uncommon and contracted or stayed stable on treatment.

With respect to this clone: Its antigen is undetermined.

Clones were sequenced by immunoSEQ multiplex PCR, and TCRdb holds only the in-frame ones, with some missing. The sample contains about 130,000 clones, over 60% of which appear only once. The starting material was PBMCs, obtained after 12 months of ibrutinib treatment. The receptor's source is a human donor with chronic lymphocytic leukemia.

CDR3 in amino acids: CASSTRDSMGGSGNEQFF. Written as DNA, the CDR3 is TGTGCCAGCAGCACCAGGGACAGCATGGGCGGGAGTGGAAATGAGCAGTTCTTC. The rearrangement links TRBV7-3 to TRBJ2-1; the D call may be TRBD1 or TRBD2 (7 bases each). CDR1 is SGHTA, CDR2 FQGTGA, per germline. The germline V and J ends were trimmed by 5 bases and 7 bases, with 27 bases remaining between them. The CDR3 is 18 amino acids.